The 10 T cell receptor beta chains presented below share a single source sample, sequenced in a study of blood T cell repertoires in COVID-19. Method: immunoSEQ multiplex PCR; TCRdb's copy keeps in-frame clones and lacks some. Among about 210,000 clones listed, around 81% were seen once. The source material was peripheral blood. The receptors derive from a woman in her 70s with acute or convalescent COVID-19.

V is TRBV6-1 and J is TRBJ2-1, with 8 bases that match TRBD2. This CDR3 contains 15 residues. J lost 8 bases, V lost 3 bases, and 9 bases had no gene match. The germline gives CDR1 MNHNS, CDR2 SASEGT. The CDR3 DNA is TGTGCCAGCAGTGATCCGGGGGGGGCCAGGGATGAGCAGTTCTTC. It yields the protein CASSDPGGARDEQFF.

The J gene is TRBJ2-1, the V gene TRBV6-5, with TRBD1 identical over 8 bases. Germline CDR1 reads MNHEY; CDR2 reads SVGAGI. The length of the CDR3 is 14 residues. The junction had 10 bases not matched to a gene; V was cut back by 8 bases and J by 7 bases. The CDR3 spells CASDRGSDYNEQFF. CDR3 nucleotide sequence: TGTGCCAGCGACAGGGGTTCAGATTATAATGAGCAGTTCTTC.

The chain uses TRBV24-1 and TRBJ1-2, with D uncertain. V dropped 6 bases and J dropped 7 bases, with 8 bases sitting between them. This CDR3 is built from 11 residues. CDR1 and CDR2 (germline): KGHDR, SFDVKD. The CDR3 protein is CATSSGVGYTF. CDR3 nucleotide sequence: TGTGCCACCAGTTCGGGAGTTGGCTACACCTTC.

The chain combines TRBV11-3 with TRBJ2-6, with 8 bases identical to TRBD1. Germline V gives CDR1 SGHNT, CDR2 YENEEA. The V gene end was trimmed by 8 bases and the J gene end by 0 bases; junction bases not matched to a gene: 9. The CDR3 length is 17 residues. The CDR3 loop is CASSQGAYYSGANVLTF. CDR3 nucleotide sequence: TGTGCCAGCTCCCAGGGGGCCTACTACTCTGGGGCCAACGTCCTGACTTTC.

The genes are TRBV9 and TRBJ2-7, with 9 bases that match TRBD2. CDR1 SGDLS and CDR2 YYNGEE come from the germline V gene. This CDR3 has 15 residues. Losses at the gene ends were 3 bases for V and 6 bases for J; bases not matched to a gene: 10. CDR3 loop: CASSEVGTSYGEQYF. DNA for the CDR3: TGTGCCAGCAGCGAGGTCGGGACTAGCTACGGCGAGCAGTACTTC.

V and J are TRBV24-1 and TRBJ2-7; TRBD1 agrees at 10 bases. The V gene end was trimmed by 4 bases and the J gene end by 3 bases; junction bases not matched to a gene: 5. The length of the CDR3 is 15 residues. The germline gives CDR1 KGHDR, CDR2 SFDVKD. DNA of the CDR3: TGTGCCACCAGTGACCGGACAGGGGGTTTCTACGAGCAGTACTTC. It encodes CATSDRTGGFYEQYF.

This chain uses TRBV24-1 with TRBJ2-2, with D possibly being TRBD1 (6 bases). Germline lookup yields CDR1 KGHDR and CDR2 SFDVKD. The length of the CDR3 is 18 residues. Trimming removed 4 bases at V and 7 bases at J, with 24 bases between. In DNA form, the CDR3 reads TGTGCCACCAGTGAACCTCCGACCGGACTTTGGGACATCGGGGAGCTGTTTTTT. Encoded protein: CATSEPPTGLWDIGELFF.

The chain has TRBV15 and TRBJ2-2, with 8 bases fitting TRBD1. This CDR3 is built from 16 residues. V was clipped by 2 bases and J by 5 bases; unmatched bases: 7. The germline gives CDR1 LNHNV, CDR2 YYDKDF (reference sequence). For the CDR3, the DNA is TGTGCCACCAGCAGACGACAGGGGTTGGGGACCGGGGAGCTGTTTTTT. Protein: CATSRRQGLGTGELFF.

The V gene is TRBV29-1, the J gene TRBJ2-5; D is possibly TRBD2 (5 bases). This CDR3 is 13 amino acids long. V lost 5 bases, J lost 3 bases, and 13 bases lay in between. Per germline, CDR1 SQVTM and CDR2 ANQGSEA. CDR3 sequence reads: CSVSGNRKETQYF. The CDR3 coding sequence is TGCAGCGTTTCCGGGAATCGGAAAGAGACCCAGTACTTC.

This rearrangement joins TRBV27 to TRBJ1-5; D ambiguous. Trimming cost V 6 bases and J 6 bases, with 12 bases left between them. CDR3 length equals 13 residues. The germline CDR1 and CDR2 sequences are MNHEY and SMNVEV (reference sequence). This CDR3 is CASSRTQRQPQHF. Here the CDR3 DNA reads TGTGCCAGCAGCCGCACACAACGTCAGCCCCAGCATTTT.